Listed below are T cell receptor beta chains from one sample, sequenced in a study of PD-1 blockade in classical Hodgkin lymphoma. TCRdb keeps only in-frame clones here, not all; method: immunoSEQ multiplex PCR. The sample records over 70,000 clones, roughly 89% being singletons. The source was peripheral blood mononuclear cells (PBMCs), collected at baseline. All receptors come from a human donor with classical Hodgkin lymphoma. Both conserved end residues are part of each CDR3. The order of the fields is clone size, J gene, V gene, D gene, CDR3 DNA, CDR3 protein. D genes are given only for firm matches. Not all rows give a size; the values are once, few, many and, for expanded clones, a class.

clone size: .; J gene: TRBJ1-4; V gene: TRBV4-1; D gene: TRBD1; CDR3 DNA: TGCGCCAGCAGTCCCCCGGGACAGGGTAGTGAAAAACTGTTTTTT; CDR3 protein: CASSPPGQGSEKLFF
clone size: once; J gene: TRBJ2-2; V gene: TRBV19; D gene: .; CDR3 DNA: TGTGCCAGTAGTCCACAGTGGACCGGGGAGCTGTTTTTT; CDR3 protein: CASSPQWTGELFF
clone size: .; J gene: TRBJ1-2; V gene: TRBV14; D gene: .; CDR3 DNA: TGTGCCAGCAGCCAATCTACAGCGATGGGGGGCTACACCTTC; CDR3 protein: CASSQSTAMGGYTF
clone size: .; J gene: TRBJ1-5; V gene: TRBV30; D gene: .; CDR3 DNA: TGTGCCTGGAGCGGTAGAGACAATCAGCCCCAGCATTTT; CDR3 protein: CAWSGRDNQPQHF
clone size: once; J gene: TRBJ2-2; V gene: TRBV10-3; D gene: .; CDR3 DNA: TGTGCCATCAGTAGGACCCTGAACACCGGGGAGCTGTTTTTT; CDR3 protein: CAISRTLNTGELFF
clone size: .; J gene: TRBJ1-1; V gene: TRBV5-6; D gene: .; CDR3 DNA: TGTGCCAGCAGCTCCCCGGGGGCGAACACTGAAGCTTTCTTT; CDR3 protein: CASSSPGANTEAFF
clone size: .; J gene: TRBJ2-2; V gene: TRBV5-1; D gene: .; CDR3 DNA: TGCGCCAGCAGTACCCAGGGCCCCGTATTTCGTTATGAATCCTACGGCGGGGAGCTGTTTTTT; CDR3 protein: CASSTQGPVFRYESYGGELFF
clone size: few; J gene: TRBJ1-1; V gene: TRBV5-4; D gene: TRBD1; CDR3 DNA: TGTGCCAGCAGCCAATTACAGGGGGCTGAAGCTTTCTTT; CDR3 protein: CASSQLQGAEAFF
clone size: .; J gene: TRBJ2-1; V gene: TRBV9; D gene: TRBD2; CDR3 DNA: TGTGCCAGCAACCATGGCTTAGCGGGTATCAATGAGCAGTTCTTC; CDR3 protein: CASNHGLAGINEQFF
clone size: .; J gene: TRBJ2-5; V gene: TRBV2; D gene: .; CDR3 DNA: TGTGCCAGCAGTCCCCCAGGCGTACTGACCCAGTACTTC; CDR3 protein: CASSPPGVLTQYF
clone size: .; J gene: TRBJ2-7; V gene: TRBV7-9; D gene: .; CDR3 DNA: TGTGCCAGCAGCCAAACAGGTAACGAGCAGTACTTC; CDR3 protein: CASSQTGNEQYF
clone size: .; J gene: TRBJ2-1; V gene: TRBV5-4; D gene: TRBD1; CDR3 DNA: TGTGCCAGCAGCCCGACAGGGAGTGAGCAGTTCTTC; CDR3 protein: CASSPTGSEQFF
clone size: .; J gene: TRBJ2-7; V gene: TRBV28; D gene: TRBD1; CDR3 DNA: TGTGCCAGCGAGGGACAGCCTTCCTACGAGCAGTACTTC; CDR3 protein: CASEGQPSYEQYF
clone size: .; J gene: TRBJ2-5; V gene: TRBV29-1; D gene: .; CDR3 DNA: TGCAGCGTTAGGGTGGGGCAGACAGAGACCCAGTACTTC; CDR3 protein: CSVRVGQTETQYF
clone size: .; J gene: TRBJ2-3; V gene: TRBV13; D gene: .; CDR3 DNA: TGTGCCAGCAGCTTACCCAGGAAAGGCGCAGATACGCAGTATTTT; CDR3 protein: CASSLPRKGADTQYF
clone size: .; J gene: TRBJ2-2; V gene: TRBV7-2; D gene: TRBD1; CDR3 DNA: TGTGCCAGCAGCTTTAAGCAGGGGGCTGGCACCGGGGAGCTGTTTTTT; CDR3 protein: CASSFKQGAGTGELFF
clone size: .; J gene: TRBJ1-1; V gene: TRBV2; D gene: .; CDR3 DNA: TGTGCCAGCAGCAACAGAGCGGGGAACACTGAAGCTTTCTTT; CDR3 protein: CASSNRAGNTEAFF
clone size: .; J gene: TRBJ2-2; V gene: TRBV5-1; D gene: .; CDR3 DNA: TGCGCCAGCAGCTTGGCCCTCGAGAGGACCACCGGGGAGCTGTTTTTT; CDR3 protein: CASSLALERTTGELFF
clone size: .; J gene: TRBJ1-1; V gene: TRBV10-3; D gene: .; CDR3 DNA: TGTGCCATCCGAACGGGGAACACTGAAGCTTTCTTT; CDR3 protein: CAIRTGNTEAFF
clone size: .; J gene: TRBJ2-4; V gene: TRBV15; D gene: .; CDR3 DNA: TGCCTCTTATCCGGGGAGGCCAAAAACATTCAGTACTTC; CDR3 protein: CLLSGEAKNIQYF
clone size: .; J gene: TRBJ1-5; V gene: TRBV15; D gene: .; CDR3 DNA: TGTGCCACCAGCAGACTCTCGACGGGGTCAGGGGCCCAGCATTTT; CDR3 protein: CATSRLSTGSGAQHF
clone size: .; J gene: TRBJ1-2; V gene: TRBV6-1; D gene: .; CDR3 DNA: TGTGCCAGCAGTGAGGGTAGGGACGAGCGGGGCTACACCTTC; CDR3 protein: CASSEGRDERGYTF
clone size: .; J gene: TRBJ1-2; V gene: TRBV5-1; D gene: TRBD1; CDR3 DNA: TGCGCCAGCAGTCCGACTGGGACAGACATTTATGGCTACACCTTC; CDR3 protein: CASSPTGTDIYGYTF
clone size: few; J gene: TRBJ2-7; V gene: TRBV21-1; D gene: .; CDR3 DNA: TGTGCCAGCAGCCCAGGGGTTATGACAGGCGAGTACTTC; CDR3 protein: CASSPGVMTGEYF
clone size: .; J gene: TRBJ2-1; V gene: TRBV4-2; D gene: .; CDR3 DNA: TGTGCCAGCAGCCAAGACGCCCGACGGGGAAGGGACAATGAGCAGTTCTTC; CDR3 protein: CASSQDARRGRDNEQFF
clone size: .; J gene: TRBJ2-7; V gene: TRBV2; D gene: TRBD2; CDR3 DNA: TGTGCCACCCATAGCGGGAGTCGTAACGAGCAGTACTTC; CDR3 protein: CATHSGSRNEQYF
clone size: .; J gene: TRBJ2-1; V gene: TRBV19; D gene: .; CDR3 DNA: TGTGCCAGTAAGGGTGGCGCCCTGTTCCAGTTCTTC; CDR3 protein: CASKGGALFQFF
clone size: .; J gene: TRBJ1-5; V gene: TRBV28; D gene: .; CDR3 DNA: TGTGCCAGCAGTGGGAGTCGGGACACTTGGATAGAGGGCAATCAGCCCCAGCATTTT; CDR3 protein: CASSGSRDTWIEGNQPQHF
clone size: .; J gene: TRBJ2-5; V gene: TRBV18; D gene: .; CDR3 DNA: TGTGCCAGCTCACCACTACCGTTGGGGCAGGGGAAGACCCAGTACTTC; CDR3 protein: CASSPLPLGQGKTQYF
clone size: few; J gene: TRBJ1-1; V gene: TRBV20-1; D gene: .; CDR3 DNA: TGCAGTGCTGAGATGAACACTGAAGCTTTCTTT; CDR3 protein: CSAEMNTEAFF
clone size: .; J gene: TRBJ2-1; V gene: TRBV4-1; D gene: TRBD2; CDR3 DNA: TGCGCCAGCAGCCAAGGAGGTTATGGGACTAGCGCGAATGAGCAGTTCTTC; CDR3 protein: CASSQGGYGTSANEQFF
clone size: .; J gene: TRBJ1-2; V gene: TRBV7-9; D gene: .; CDR3 DNA: TGTGCCACCGACGGACCTGATGGCTACACCTTC; CDR3 protein: CATDGPDGYTF
clone size: .; J gene: TRBJ2-4; V gene: TRBV19; D gene: .; CDR3 DNA: TGTGCCAGTAGTATAGATCCCGCGGGGGCCAAAAACATTCAGTACTTC; CDR3 protein: CASSIDPAGAKNIQYF
clone size: .; J gene: TRBJ1-5; V gene: TRBV30; D gene: .; CDR3 DNA: TGTGCCTGGAGTCAGGGCGTGAGCAATCAGCCCCAGCATTTT; CDR3 protein: CAWSQGVSNQPQHF
clone size: .; J gene: TRBJ2-4; V gene: TRBV2; D gene: .; CDR3 DNA: TGTGCCAGCAGTGAAGGGGGGGTCCTAGCCAAAAACATTCAGTACTTC; CDR3 protein: CASSEGGVLAKNIQYF
clone size: few; J gene: TRBJ1-1; V gene: TRBV7-2; D gene: .; CDR3 DNA: TGTGCCAGCAGCTCCGGACCGAACACTGAAGCTTTCTTT; CDR3 protein: CASSSGPNTEAFF
clone size: .; J gene: TRBJ2-1; V gene: TRBV20-1; D gene: .; CDR3 DNA: TGCAGTGCTAGTCCCTACTCCCCGCCGTTCTTC; CDR3 protein: CSASPYSPPFF
clone size: .; J gene: TRBJ1-4; V gene: TRBV4-1; D gene: .; CDR3 DNA: TGCGCCAGCAGCCAAACGTCGAGGGTTGGGGAAAAACTGTTTTTT; CDR3 protein: CASSQTSRVGEKLFF
clone size: .; J gene: TRBJ2-7; V gene: TRBV5-4; D gene: TRBD1; CDR3 DNA: TGTGCCAGCAGAAGCGGGACAGGGGGTACCTACGAGCAGTACTTC; CDR3 protein: CASRSGTGGTYEQYF
clone size: .; J gene: TRBJ1-1; V gene: TRBV5-1; D gene: .; CDR3 DNA: TGCGCCAGCAGCCCGCCCGGGAACACTGAAGCTTTCTTT; CDR3 protein: CASSPPGNTEAFF
clone size: .; J gene: TRBJ2-7; V gene: TRBV5-1; D gene: TRBD2; CDR3 DNA: TGCGCCAGCAGCTTGGACCCTAGCGGGACCTCGACCACCTACGAGCAGTACTTC; CDR3 protein: CASSLDPSGTSTTYEQYF
clone size: .; J gene: TRBJ2-1; V gene: TRBV4-1; D gene: .; CDR3 DNA: TGCGCCAGCAGCCCCCCGGGCGATCCGGCGCTCGACAATGAGCAGTTCTTC; CDR3 protein: CASSPPGDPALDNEQFF
clone size: .; J gene: TRBJ2-3; V gene: TRBV30; D gene: TRBD2; CDR3 DNA: TGTGCCTGGAGTTCCGGGGGGTCTAGCACAGATACGCAGTATTTT; CDR3 protein: CAWSSGGSSTDTQYF
clone size: .; J gene: TRBJ2-5; V gene: TRBV7-9; D gene: .; CDR3 DNA: TGTGCCAGCAGCTTAGGGGCCCAGGAGACCCAGTACTTC; CDR3 protein: CASSLGAQETQYF
clone size: .; J gene: TRBJ1-1; V gene: TRBV10-3; D gene: .; CDR3 DNA: TGTGCCATCAGTGAGGGTCCGAACACTGAAGCTTTCTTT; CDR3 protein: CAISEGPNTEAFF
clone size: .; J gene: TRBJ2-3; V gene: TRBV5-1; D gene: .; CDR3 DNA: TGCGCCAGCAGCTTGGAGGCTCTAGGGACAGATACGCAGTATTTT; CDR3 protein: CASSLEALGTDTQYF